Listed below are T cell receptor beta chains from one sample, sequenced in a study of human T cells and chemical hapten exposure. TCRdb re-called the RACE reads with MiXCR, one entry per CDR3 protein. The data contain about 77,000 distinct CDR3 sequences, about 15% of them singletons. The sample in question was whole blood, obtained in connection with sensitization to the hapten diphenylcyclopropenone (DPC). The receptor set was obtained from a woman aged 50 to 65 with alopecia areata. Some clones in this sample may be carry-over from other donors' samples. Each CDR3 is given with its conserved first and last residue. A D gene is named only where the DNA matches it firmly. Not every row has a clone size; where given, it reads once, few, many or a size class.

j_call d_call cdr3_length v_call clone_size cdr3_aa cdr3_nt
TRBJ2-4 - 14 TRBV6-1 - CASRYILAKNIQYF TGTGCCAGCAGATACATATTAGCCAAAAACATTCAGTACTTC
TRBJ2-7 TRBD2 15 TRBV7-7 few CASSPLPAGAYEQYF TGTGCCAGCAGCCCCTTACCAGCGGGAGCCTACGAGCAGTACTTC
TRBJ2-3 - 15 TRBV20-1 - CSALARTQSTDTQYF TGCAGTGCTCTGGCCCGGACACAAAGCACAGATACGCAGTATTTT
TRBJ2-1 - 14 TRBV2 few CASGAGTRDRKQFF TGTGCCAGCGGAGCCGGGACCCGTGACCGTAAGCAGTTCTTC
TRBJ2-1 TRBD2 16 TRBV4-1 - CASSLNGRPSTNEQFF TGCGCCAGCAGCTTAAACGGGAGGCCCTCTACCAATGAGCAGTTCTTC
TRBJ2-7 TRBD1 16 TRBV24-1 - CATSQQPGTGLYEQYF TGTGCCACCAGCCAACAACCCGGGACAGGTTTGTACGAGCAGTACTTC
TRBJ2-1 TRBD2 15 TRBV20-1 - CSASGTSNYYNEQFF TGCAGTGCTAGCGGGACTAGCAATTATTACAATGAGCAGTTCTTC
TRBJ2-1 TRBD2 14 TRBV6-6 - CASSYSGGGDEQFF TGTGCCAGCAGTTACTCTGGGGGAGGGGATGAGCAGTTCTTC
TRBJ2-1 - 14 TRBV5-4 - CASSRGTNLGEQFF TGTGCCAGCAGCCGAGGGACCAATTTGGGTGAGCAGTTCTTC
TRBJ1-2 - 13 TRBV27 - CASSLGWGSGYTF TGTGCCAGCAGTTTAGGATGGGGTAGTGGCTACACCTTC
TRBJ1-5 - 14 TRBV28 - CASSLGSGMQPQHF TGTGCCAGCAGTTTAGGGTCCGGCATGCAGCCCCAGCATTTT
TRBJ2-7 TRBD2 16 TRBV7-2 - CASSLSPSGQKYEQYF TGTGCCAGCAGCTTATCCCCTAGCGGGCAGAAGTACGAGCAGTACTTC
TRBJ2-5 - 13 TRBV11-1 - CASSTGQLETQYF TGTGCCAGCAGCACAGGACAGTTAGAGACCCAGTACTTC
TRBJ2-3 - 12 TRBV7-2 few CASSFSSDTQYF TGTGCCAGCAGCTTTTCATCAGATACGCAGTATTTT
TRBJ2-1 - 15 TRBV7-7 few CASSLVPGSYNEQFF TGTGCCAGCAGCTTAGTCCCGGGGAGCTACAATGAGCAGTTCTTC
TRBJ1-1 - 10 TRBV12-3/TRBV12-4 many CASSGTEAFF TGTGCCAGCAGTGGGACAGAAGCTTTCTTT
TRBJ1-4 TRBD1 14 TRBV2 few CASRVQGVNEKLFF TGTGCCAGCAGAGTCCAGGGGGTGAATGAAAAACTGTTTTTT
TRBJ1-1 - 14 TRBV5-1 - CASRADNMNTEAFF TGCGCCAGCAGGGCGGACAACATGAACACTGAAGCTTTCTTT
TRBJ1-4 - 14 TRBV3-1 - CASRNVGANEKLFF TGTGCCAGCAGAAACGTCGGGGCTAATGAAAAACTGTTTTTT
TRBJ2-1 - 11 TRBV6-2/TRBV6-3 few CASSYAYEQFF TGTGCCAGCAGTTACGCGTATGAGCAGTTCTTC
TRBJ1-5 TRBD1 17 TRBV18 few CASSANPTGNRNQPQHF TGTGCCAGCTCGGCGAACCCGACAGGGAATCGCAATCAGCCCCAGCATTTT
TRBJ1-3 - 16 TRBV7-9 few CGSHLTGLYSGNTIYF TGTGGCAGCCATCTGACAGGCCTTTACTCTGGAAACACCATATATTTT
TRBJ2-6 - 18 TRBV20-1 few CSARDTNTGISGANVLTF TGCAGTGCTAGAGATACAAACACAGGGATTTCTGGGGCCAACGTCCTGACTTTC
TRBJ2-1 - 16 TRBV9 - CASSPRGEGHYNEQFF TGTGCCAGCAGCCCGAGAGGGGAGGGACACTACAATGAGCAGTTCTTC
TRBJ2-2 TRBD1 15 TRBV2 - CASSVGDRGTGELFF TGTGCCAGCAGTGTGGGGGACAGGGGCACCGGGGAGCTGTTTTTT
TRBJ2-3 TRBD2 14 TRBV20-1 - CSASSGREADTQYF TGCAGTGCTAGTAGCGGGAGGGAGGCAGATACGCAGTATTTT
TRBJ1-5 TRBD1 15 TRBV27 - CASSYQGQGGQPQHF TGTGCCAGCAGTTACCAGGGACAGGGAGGTCAGCCCCAGCATTTT
TRBJ2-7 - 14 TRBV2 - CASREDSRSYEQYF TGTGCCAGCAGGGAGGACAGTCGCTCCTACGAGCAGTACTTC
TRBJ2-5 - 12 TRBV11-2 - CASTLGSASQYF TGTGCCAGCACCTTGGGGTCCGCTTCCCAGTACTTC
TRBJ2-1 - 15 TRBV27 - CASSSLGKSYNEQFF TGTGCCAGCAGTTCCCTAGGGAAGTCCTACAATGAGCAGTTCTTC
TRBJ2-5 - 12 TRBV29-1 few CSVRLGGETQYF TGCAGCGTTCGTCTTGGGGGAGAGACCCAGTACTTC
TRBJ2-4 TRBD1 13 TRBV24-1 many CATSDDRGNIQYF TGTGCCACCAGTGATGACAGGGGAAACATTCAGTACTTC
TRBJ1-4 TRBD1 13 TRBV5-5 - CASTGTGHEKLFF TGTGCCAGCACCGGGACAGGGCACGAAAAACTGTTTTTT
TRBJ1-5 - 15 TRBV12-3/TRBV12-4 many CASSLLAGRNQPQHF TGTGCCAGCAGTTTATTAGCAGGGAGGAACCAGCCCCAGCATTTT
TRBJ2-3 - 15 TRBV28 - CASSSYQGRTDTQYF TGTGCCAGCAGTTCGTATCAGGGGCGCACAGATACGCAGTATTTT
TRBJ2-7 TRBD2 14 TRBV7-2 - CASSRTGLTYEQYF TGTGCCAGCAGCCGAACGGGACTAACCTACGAGCAGTACTTC
TRBJ2-1 TRBD2 15 TRBV11-3 few CASSLGTSGSYEQFF TGTGCCAGCAGCTTAGGGACTAGCGGGAGTTATGAGCAGTTCTTC
TRBJ1-1 - 13 TRBV2 few CASSENRNTEAFF TGTGCCAGCAGTGAAAACAGGAACACTGAAGCTTTCTTT
TRBJ1-2 - 13 TRBV7-6 many CASSPNRNYGYTF TGTGCCAGCAGCCCAAATCGAAACTATGGCTACACCTTC
TRBJ2-4 - 14 TRBV28 few CASSRQVAKNIQYF TGTGCCAGCAGTCGACAGGTAGCCAAAAACATTCAGTACTTC
TRBJ2-1 - 14 TRBV6-1 many CASSQRGPTNEQFF TGTGCCAGCAGTCAGAGGGGACCCACCAATGAGCAGTTCTTC
TRBJ2-1 TRBD2 16 TRBV7-2 - CASSPSGTSGSDEQFF TGTGCCAGCAGCCCGTCCGGGACTAGCGGGAGCGATGAGCAGTTCTTC
TRBJ1-3 TRBD1 20 TRBV6-6 few CASSPQHTGTDGSSGNTIYF TGTGCCAGCAGTCCTCAACACACTGGGACAGACGGGAGCTCTGGAAACACCATATATTTT
TRBJ2-4 TRBD2 16 TRBV20-1 - CSATGTSGLAKNIQYF TGCAGTGCAACAGGCACTAGCGGGCTAGCCAAAAACATTCAGTACTTC
TRBJ1-1 - 14 TRBV18 few CASSPLPQITEAFF TGTGCCAGCTCACCACTTCCACAAATCACTGAAGCTTTCTTT
TRBJ1-5 - 13 TRBV30 few CAWSVDRNQPQHF TGTGCCTGGAGTGTGGACAGAAATCAGCCCCAGCATTTT
TRBJ1-5 - 13 TRBV5-5 few CASSLAAEQPQHF TGTGCCAGCAGCTTGGCCGCGGAGCAGCCCCAGCATTTT
TRBJ2-2 TRBD2 17 TRBV9 - CASSLGLAGGPTGELFF TGTGCCAGCAGCCTCGGACTAGCGGGAGGGCCCACCGGGGAGCTGTTTTTT
TRBJ2-7 - 12 TRBV28 - CASSSHFYEQYF TGTGCCAGCAGTAGTCACTTCTACGAGCAGTACTTC
TRBJ2-5 TRBD2 16 TRBV29-1 - CSVERSASGIQETQYF TGCAGCGTTGAACGTTCGGCTAGCGGGATTCAAGAGACCCAGTACTTC
TRBJ1-4 - 13 TRBV3-1 - CATSTTTNEKLFF TGTGCCACCTCAACTACAACTAATGAAAAACTGTTTTTT
TRBJ2-3 - 16 TRBV15 - CATSRVLGRGTDTQYF TGTGCCACCAGCAGAGTGTTGGGACGGGGCACAGATACGCAGTATTTT
TRBJ1-1 - 18 TRBV24-1 - CATSAEIGQPRLNTEAFF TGTGCCACCAGTGCCGAGATCGGCCAGCCCCGCCTAAACACTGAAGCTTTCTTT